Following are 27 T cell receptor beta chains from one sample sequenced in a study of CD8+CD57+ T cells in acquired aplastic anemia. Flow cytometry had shown expanded CD8+CD57+ cells in the patients chosen for sequencing. Using genomic DNA as the template, TCR beta VDJ and CDR3 profiling was carried out. TCRdb re-derived calls from the reads in MiXCR, one entry per CDR3 protein. This table holds more than 250,000 distinct CDR3 sequences, roughly 82% found once. Sequencing was carried out using sorted CD4+, CD8+, or CD8+CD57+ T cells (not recorded which) from PBMCs. The receptors here all came from a human donor with aplastic anemia.

The chain is built from TRBV7-9 and TRBJ1-2; 7 bases match TRBD1. The CDR3 consists of 15 residues. The junction had 20 bases not matched to a gene; V was cut back by 5 bases and J by 14 bases. The germline V gene encodes CDR1 SEHNR and CDR2 FQNEAQ (reference sequence). CDR3 sequence reads: CASSVSGGGDYDYTF. The DNA for the CDR3 is TGTGCCAGCAGCGTATCAGGGGGAGGCGATTATGACTATACCTTC. The full variable domain, rest sourced from reference TRBV7-9 and TRBJ1-2, is DTGVSQNPRHKITKRGQNVTFRCDPISEHNRLYWYRQTLGQGPEFLTYFQNEAQLEKSRLLSDRFSAERPKGSFSTLEIQRTEQGDSAMYLCASSVSGGGDYDYTFGSGTRLTVV.

This clonotype was detected many times. The chain links TRBV2 to TRBJ2-5; no reliable D call. The CDR3 length is 13 residues. In germline, CDR1 is SNHLY, CDR2 FYNNEI. Trimming cost V 3 bases and J 0 bases, with 5 bases left between them. This CDR3 is CASSDPYQETQYF. In DNA, the CDR3 is TGTGCCAGCAGTGATCCCTACCAAGAGACCCAGTACTTC. Supplemented by reference TRBV2 and TRBJ2-5, the full variable domain reads EPEVTQTPSHQVTQMGQEVILRCVPISNHLYFYWYRQILGQKVEFLVSFYNNEISEKSEIFDDQFSVERPDGSNFTLKIRSTKLEDSAMYFCASSDPYQETQYFGPGTRLLVL.

On this clonotype itself: The germline gene is not matched at one end of the junction; a read error may be the cause. The DNA for the CDR3 is TGTGCCAGCAGCAGGGCGTATAGCCAACAGACCCAGTATTTC. Translating it yields CASSRAYSQQTQYF. The V call is TRBV2, the J call TRBJ2-5; the D gene is possibly TRBD1 (5 bases). The CDR3 loop spans 14 amino acids. The V gene's germline CDR1 is SNHLY and CDR2 FYNNEI.

Note on this clonotype: Compared with germline, one end of the junction differs, possibly owing to a read error. V usage is TRBV6-2 or TRBV6-3 and J usage is TRBJ2-4, with a weak D call TRBD2 (5 bases). This CDR3 spans 14 amino acids. CDR1 and CDR2 from the germline V gene are MNHEY and SVGEGT. CDR3 residues: CASRGYLAKNIQHF. CDR3 bases: TGTGCCAGCAGGGGTTACCTAGCCAAAAACATTCAGCACTTC.

V is TRBV7-8 and J is TRBJ1-1; maybe TRBD1 (5 bases). This CDR3 contains 14 residues. V lost 2 bases to trimming and J lost 5 bases, with 12 bases between them. CDR1 is SGHVS, CDR2 FQNEAQ, per germline. CDR3 bases: TGTGCCAGCAGCTTACCGGGGGGGAATACTGAAGCTTTCTTT. It encodes CASSLPGGNTEAFF.

This clonotype was seen only a few times. The chain combines TRBV5-4 with TRBJ2-7; 7 bases align to TRBD2. With the DNA end fitting TRBJ2-5 better, the J assignment may be wrong. This CDR3 is built from 14 residues. Germline-derived CDR1 and CDR2 are SGHNT and YYREEE (reference sequence). CDR3 region: CASSIAGEQETQYF. In DNA, the CDR3 is TGTGCCAGTAGTATAGCGGGCGAGCAAGAGACCCAGTACTTC.

The rearrangement joins TRBV20-1 to TRBJ2-5; the match to TRBD2 covers 8 bases. Germline loops: CDR1 DFQATT, CDR2 SNEGSKA (reference sequence). The CDR3 has 16 residues. Trimming removed 5 bases from V and 5 bases from J; junction bases left unmatched: 16. This CDR3 is CSAPTSAGGPMETQYF. The CDR3 DNA reads as TGCAGTGCTCCTACATCCGCGGGGGGTCCCATGGAGACCCAGTACTTC.

In the case of this clonotype: Germline is not matched at one junction end, which may reflect a read error. The rearrangement links TRBV7-2 to TRBJ2-1; 8 bases fit TRBD2. Germline V lookup: CDR1 SGHTA, CDR2 FQGNSA. The CDR3 extends over 13 amino acids. The CDR3 loop reads CASRLGLARSLSF. Here the CDR3 DNA reads TGTGCCAGCAGACTAGGACTAGCTCGAAGTCTGTCCTTC.

The chain uses TRBV6-5 and TRBJ2-3; a weak D match, TRBD2 (6 bases). Germline-derived CDR1 and CDR2 are MNHEY and SVGAGI. Trimming cost V 6 bases and J 13 bases, with 26 bases left between them. This CDR3 region has 15 residues. This CDR3 is CASSQGSGNGHDEYF. CDR3 in DNA: TGTGCCAGCAGCCAGGGTAGCGGAAACGGTCATGATGAGTATTTT.

This clonotype was detected only a few times. The chain recombines TRBV20-1 with TRBJ1-1; tentatively, D is TRBD1 (6 bases). Trimming took off 6 bases at V and 4 bases at J, with 21 bases between the two ends. Germline values: CDR1 DFQATT, CDR2 SNEGSKA (reference sequence). This CDR3 is 15 amino acids long. In DNA, the CDR3 is TGCAGTGCCAGCAGCTTAGGGGGGCAAGTCACTGAAGCTTTCTTT. Amino acid sequence: CSASSLGGQVTEAFF.

This clonotype was recorded once. The chain recombines TRBV9 with TRBJ2-2; the D is unclear. Per the germline V gene, CDR1 is SGDLS and CDR2 is YYNGEE. The ends were cut back, 0 bases at V and 17 bases at J, with 20 bases in the middle. The CDR3 covers 14 residues. This chain's CDR3 is CASSVAPENTEPFF. The CDR3 DNA sequence: TGTGCCAGCAGCGTAGCTCCCGAGAACACTGAACCTTTTTTT.

The V call is TRBV7-8, the J call TRBJ2-1; tentatively, D is TRBD1 (5 bases). The CDR3 runs to 15 residues. Germline loops: CDR1 SGHVS, CDR2 FQNEAQ. V was trimmed by 6 bases and J by 16 bases, leaving 28 bases between them. The CDR3 here is CASSLAGWATQYFFF. DNA for the CDR3: TGTGCCAGCAGTTTGGCAGGGTGGGCTACGCAGTATTTTTTCTTC.

The sample holds one count of this clonotype. The chain links TRBV7-6 to TRBJ2-5; 8 bases agree with TRBD1. This CDR3 region has 15 residues. Germline V gene sequence: CDR1 SGHVS, CDR2 FNYEAQ. The V segment lost 4 bases and the J segment 14 bases; nucleotides outside the gene matches: 18. Here the CDR3 DNA reads TGTGCCAGCAGCTCAGACAGGGGCAATTCACAGCTCCACTACTTC. The encoded protein is CASSSDRGNSQLHYF.

The CDR3 loop reads CATSDLPYSGELFF. The CDR3 DNA reads as TGTGCCACCAGTGATTTGCCATATTCCGGGGAGCTGTTTTTT. V and J are TRBV24-1 and TRBJ2-2, with no clear D. This CDR3 comprises 14 residues. Trimming left V 0 bases short and J 6 bases short, with 7 bases between. Germline loops: CDR1 KGHDR, CDR2 SFDVKD.

Remarks on this clonotype: Sequence at one end of the junction differs from germline and may be a read error. The chain carries TRBV7-9 and TRBJ2-3; 8 bases line up with TRBD1. CDR1 and CDR2 from the germline V gene are SEHNR and FQNEAQ (reference sequence). The CDR3 sequence is 14 residues long. Here the CDR3 reads CASSFLTGDYYEQF. CDR3 DNA: TGTGCCAGCAGCTTTTTGACAGGGGATTACTACGAGCAGTTT.

This clonotype appeared once. At one end the junction does not follow the germline gene, possibly because of a read error. This rearrangement joins TRBV2 to TRBJ2-3; 9 nucleotides agree with TRBD2. The germline V gene encodes CDR1 SNHLY and CDR2 FYNNEI. The CDR3 contains 14 residues. CDR3 in amino acids: CASSEAGGPDTEYF. DNA of the CDR3: TGTGCCAGCAGCGAAGCGGGAGGTCCCGATACCGAGTATTTT.

A note on this clonotype: A read error is likely, as this CDR3 ends without the conserved phenylalanine or tryptophan. The DNA is left out, because the CDR3 cannot be placed on it with certainty; the CDR3 is given as TCRdb lists it. The J gene is TRBJ2-7, the V gene TRBV2; whether TRBD1, the table's D call, matches the DNA was not checked. Germline V gene lookup returns CDR1 SNHLY and CDR2 FYNNEI. The CDR3 is 14 amino acids in total, end residues counted. The CDR3 here is CASGDPDTDTQQYG.

In the case of this clonotype: The junction departs from germline at one end; a sequencing error may be responsible. The rearrangement joins TRBV7-3 to TRBJ2-3, with D uncertain. From germline, CDR1 is SGHTA and CDR2 FQGTGA. The CDR3 spans 13 residues. CDR3 sequence (DNA): TGTGCCAGCGCAAGCCAGGCCAAAGATGCGCAACACTTT. Translation: CASASQAKDAQHF.

Here the CDR3 reads CASSLERGGGCDEQFF. The CDR3 DNA is TGTGCCAGCAGCTTGGAAAGAGGCGGGGGCTGCGATGAGCAGTTCTTC. The J gene is TRBJ2-1, the V gene TRBV7-2; D possibly corresponds to TRBD2 (7 bases). The length of the CDR3 is 16 residues. V was clipped by 3 bases and J by 8 bases, with 20 bases between them. The germline V gene has CDR1 SGHTA and CDR2 FQGNSA.

In regard to this clonotype: This could be a read error, since a much larger clone is one nucleotide away. This rearrangement joins TRBV5-4 to TRBJ2-2; D assignment may be TRBD1 or TRBD2 (5 bases each). This CDR3 comprises 14 residues. CDR1 and CDR2 (germline): SGHNT, YYREEE (reference sequence). Trimming left V 4 bases short and J 5 bases short, with 12 bases between. This CDR3 is CASSRGRITGELFF. CDR3 bases: TGTGCCAGCAGCAGGGGACGGATAACCGGGGAGCTGTTTTTT.

This chain joins TRBV11-2 and TRBJ2-1, with 7 bases lining up with TRBD1. The length of the CDR3 is 16 residues. Trimming took 3 bases from V and 1 from J; bases not matched to a gene: 6. The germline V gene has CDR1 SGHAT and CDR2 FQNNGV. The CDR3 nucleotides read TGTGCCAGCAGCTTTGGGACAGCTTTGTCCTACAATGAGCAGTTCTTC. Its protein product is CASSFGTALSYNEQFF.

This clonotype was counted only a few times. The rearrangement joins TRBV5-4 to TRBJ1-5; D is unclear. The CDR3 loop spans 14 amino acids. Germline values: CDR1 SGHNT, CDR2 YYREEE (reference sequence). V lost 4 bases, J lost 0 bases, and 8 bases lay in between. The CDR3 nucleotides read TGTGCCAGCAGCGTTACTAATAGCAATCAGCCCCAGCATTTT. Protein sequence: CASSVTNSNQPQHF.

This chain links TRBV9 with TRBJ2-1; no definite D call. This CDR3 region has 17 residues. V lost 0 bases to trimming and J lost 0 bases, with 13 bases between them. The germline V gene encodes CDR1 SGDLS and CDR2 YYNGEE. The CDR3 nucleotides read TGTGCCAGCAGCGTAGGTCTTGCCTCGAGCTCCTACAATGAGCAGTTCTTC. This encodes CASSVGLASSSYNEQFF.

The chain recombines TRBV9 with TRBJ2-3; unclear D gene. V lost 4 bases, J lost 15 bases, and 24 bases lay in between. Germline loops: CDR1 SGDLS, CDR2 YYNGEE. The CDR3 is 14 amino acids. The CDR3 nucleotides are TGTGCCAGCAGCTTAGGGTCAGGTCCCCAGAAGTTTTATTTT. It is translated as CASSLGSGPQKFYF.

This clonotype was seen only a few times. V and J are TRBV7-2 and TRBJ2-7; TRBD2 matches 9 bases. The length of the CDR3 is 14 residues. Germline V gene data show CDR1 as SGHTA and CDR2 as FQGNSA. CDR3 loop: CASSLAGGAYAQYV. CDR3 in DNA: TGTGCCAGCAGCTTGGCGGGAGGGGCCTATGCGCAGTATGTC.

The chain links TRBV7-2 to TRBJ2-1; no clear D gene. V was trimmed by 3 bases and J by 10 bases, leaving 22 bases between them. The CDR3 loop spans 16 amino acids. Germline assignment: CDR1 SGHTA and CDR2 FQGNSA. CDR3 region: CASSFPRSPDTQEQFF. The DNA of the CDR3 is TGTGCCAGCAGCTTTCCGAGAAGCCCGGATACGCAGGAGCAGTTCTTC.

CDR3 DNA: TGTGCCAGCAGCGTATACACCTCGAGAAATCAGCCCCAGCATTTT. It is translated as CASSVYTSRNQPQHF. The gene calls are TRBV11-2 and TRBJ1-5; D is ambiguous. The ends were cut back, 5 bases at V and 4 bases at J, with 15 bases in the middle. This CDR3 has 15 amino acids. Germline lookup yields CDR1 SGHAT and CDR2 FQNNGV.